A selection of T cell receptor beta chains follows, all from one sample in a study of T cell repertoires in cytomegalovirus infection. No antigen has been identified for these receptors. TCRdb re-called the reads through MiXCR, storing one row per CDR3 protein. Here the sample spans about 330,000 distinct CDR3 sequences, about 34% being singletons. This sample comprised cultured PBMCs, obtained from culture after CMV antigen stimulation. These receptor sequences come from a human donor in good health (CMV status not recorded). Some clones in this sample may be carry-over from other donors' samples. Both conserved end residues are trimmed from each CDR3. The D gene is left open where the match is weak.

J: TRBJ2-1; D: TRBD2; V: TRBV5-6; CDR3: ASSSTSGRSHSSYNEQF
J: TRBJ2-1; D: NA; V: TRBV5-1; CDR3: ASSLGLPPDNEQF
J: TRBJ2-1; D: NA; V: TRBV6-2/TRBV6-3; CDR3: ASSRILRDEQF
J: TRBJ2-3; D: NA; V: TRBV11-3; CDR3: ASSLDPLLPTDTQY
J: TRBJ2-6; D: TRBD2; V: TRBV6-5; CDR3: ASSKGTSGISGANVLT
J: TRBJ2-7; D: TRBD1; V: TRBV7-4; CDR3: ASSLVGTGAYEQY
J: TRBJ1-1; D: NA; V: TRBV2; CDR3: ASSESGREAF
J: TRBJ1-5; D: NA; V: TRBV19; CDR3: ASSIGPGRRLQPQH
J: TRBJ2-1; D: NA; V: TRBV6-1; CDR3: ASSQWTVSAPYNEQF
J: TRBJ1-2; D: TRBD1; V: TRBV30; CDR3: AWRTPDRGGGYT
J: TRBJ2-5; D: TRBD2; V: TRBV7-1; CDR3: ASSPRSGGWKETQY